The rows below give T cell receptor beta chains drawn from one sample of a study of blood T cell repertoires in COVID-19. Only in-frame clones appear in the TCRdb table, and some are missing; sequencing was by immunoSEQ multiplex PCR. The data show over 250,000 clones, approximately 88% seen once. Sequencing used peripheral blood. These receptors all come from a man between 45 and 60 years old with acute or convalescent COVID-19. CDR3s include the opening cysteine and the closing phenylalanine or tryptophan. A D gene is named only where the DNA matches it firmly. The size field is filled for only some rows; it gives once, few, many or a size class.

d_call j_call clone_size v_call cdr3_nt cdr3_aa
NA TRBJ1-1 NA TRBV18 TGTGCCAGCTCCCCCACAGGGAGTGTGGACACTGAAGCTTTCTTT CASSPTGSVDTEAFF
NA TRBJ2-5 NA TRBV7-9 TGTGCCAGCAGCACACCGGGACAAGAGACCCAGTACTTC CASSTPGQETQYF
NA TRBJ2-7 NA TRBV6-6 TGTGCCAGCAGTCACAGGGCCCACGAGCAGTACTTC CASSHRAHEQYF
NA TRBJ1-1 NA TRBV5-6 TGTGCCAGCAGCTTGAGTGCAGGGATACCTGAAGCTTTCTTT CASSLSAGIPEAFF
NA TRBJ1-3 NA TRBV15 TGTGCCACCAGCCTAACCCCAGGATTTGGTAGGAACACCATATATTTT CATSLTPGFGRNTIYF
TRBD2 TRBJ2-3 once TRBV9 TGTGCCAGCACCCTAGCGGGTGGGCGGACAGATACGCAGTATTTT CASTLAGGRTDTQYF
NA TRBJ1-6 NA TRBV19 TGTGCCAGTAGTACCCCCCGATCTCCAGGCCTTGATTCACCCCTCCACTTT CASSTPRSPGLDSPLHF
NA TRBJ1-2 NA TRBV4-2 TGTGCCAGCAGCCAAGAACATCCTGATAACTATGGCTACACCTTC CASSQEHPDNYGYTF
TRBD1 TRBJ1-3 NA TRBV5-6 TGTGCCAGCAGCTCCAGGGGGCATGCTGGAAACACCATATATTTT CASSSRGHAGNTIYF
TRBD1 TRBJ1-4 NA TRBV12-3/TRBV12-4 TGTGCCAGTAGACAGGGCTTGGATGAAAAACTGTTTTTT CASRQGLDEKLFF
NA TRBJ1-2 once TRBV28 TGTGCCAGCAACACAGGGCAGGGCTACACCTTC CASNTGQGYTF
TRBD1 TRBJ1-2 NA TRBV27 TGTGCCAGCAGTTTGTATCCGACAGGGTTGAAAGGCTACACCTTC CASSLYPTGLKGYTF
TRBD1 TRBJ1-6 NA TRBV29-1 TGCAGCGTTGCGACAGGGCGTAATTCACCCCTCCACTTT CSVATGRNSPLHF
NA TRBJ2-1 few TRBV5-1 TGCGCCAGCAGCTTGACGGACAGCACCTACAATGAGCAGTTCTTC CASSLTDSTYNEQFF
NA TRBJ1-1 NA TRBV30 TGTGCCTGGAGTGTGGGCGTCTTCACTGAAGCTTTCTTT CAWSVGVFTEAFF
TRBD1 TRBJ1-1 NA TRBV10-3 TGTGCCATCAGTGACGGGACAGGCGGGGTTCTGGGCATGAACACTGAAGCTTTCTTT CAISDGTGGVLGMNTEAFF
TRBD1 TRBJ2-7 NA TRBV9 TGTGCCAGCAGCCCTGGGACAGGGGGGGACGAGCAGTACTTC CASSPGTGGDEQYF
TRBD1 TRBJ2-7 NA TRBV5-6 TGTGCCAGCAGCTTAAGACAGGGGGGAAACGAGCAGTACTTC CASSLRQGGNEQYF
TRBD1 TRBJ1-1 NA TRBV5-6 TGTGCCAGCGAATCCCAGGGGGTAAACACTGAAGCTTTCTTT CASESQGVNTEAFF
TRBD2 TRBJ2-1 once TRBV10-3 TGTGCCATCAGTGAGCTAGCGGACAATGAGCAGTTCTTC CAISELADNEQFF
TRBD1 TRBJ1-1 NA TRBV7-8 TGTGCCAGCAGCCGGGACAGGGTTTCGGAAGCTTTCTTT CASSRDRVSEAFF
TRBD1 TRBJ2-2 NA TRBV20-1 TGCAGTGCTAGTCCCAGCCCAGGGGGCGCGAACACCGGGGAGCTGTTTTTT CSASPSPGGANTGELFF
NA TRBJ1-1 NA TRBV19 TGTGCCAGTAGGGTGACAGGGAACACTGAAGCTTTCTTT CASRVTGNTEAFF